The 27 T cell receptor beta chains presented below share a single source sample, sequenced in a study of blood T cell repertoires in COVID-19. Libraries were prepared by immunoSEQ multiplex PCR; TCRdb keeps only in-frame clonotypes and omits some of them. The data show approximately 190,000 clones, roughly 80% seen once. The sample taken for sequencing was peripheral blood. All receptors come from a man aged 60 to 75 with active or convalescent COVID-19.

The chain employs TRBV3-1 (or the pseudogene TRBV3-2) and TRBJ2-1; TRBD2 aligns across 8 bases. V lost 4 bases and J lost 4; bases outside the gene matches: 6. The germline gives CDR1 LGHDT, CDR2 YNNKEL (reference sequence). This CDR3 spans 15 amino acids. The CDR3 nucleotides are TGTGCCAGCAGCCGAATGAGCGGGAGTTACAATGAGCAGTTCTTC. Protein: CASSRMSGSYNEQFF.

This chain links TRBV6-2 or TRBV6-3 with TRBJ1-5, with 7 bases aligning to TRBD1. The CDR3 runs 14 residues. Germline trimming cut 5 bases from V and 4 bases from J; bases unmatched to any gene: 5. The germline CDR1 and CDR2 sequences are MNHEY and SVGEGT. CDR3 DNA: TGTGCCAGCAGTGACAGGGTGTGGAATCAGCCCCAGCATTTT. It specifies CASSDRVWNQPQHF.

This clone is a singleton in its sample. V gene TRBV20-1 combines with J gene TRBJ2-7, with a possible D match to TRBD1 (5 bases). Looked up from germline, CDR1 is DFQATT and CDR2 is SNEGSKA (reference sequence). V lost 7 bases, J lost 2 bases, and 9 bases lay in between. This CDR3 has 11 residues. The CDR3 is CSVTTAYEQYF. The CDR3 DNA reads TGCAGTGTTACGACAGCCTACGAGCAGTACTTC.

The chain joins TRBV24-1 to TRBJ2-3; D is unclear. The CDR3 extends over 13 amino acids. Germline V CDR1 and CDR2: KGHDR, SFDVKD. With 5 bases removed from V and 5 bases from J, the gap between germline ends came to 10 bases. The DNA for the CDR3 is TGTGCCACCAGTGTCCTTACGGGAGATACGCAGTATTTT. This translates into CATSVLTGDTQYF.

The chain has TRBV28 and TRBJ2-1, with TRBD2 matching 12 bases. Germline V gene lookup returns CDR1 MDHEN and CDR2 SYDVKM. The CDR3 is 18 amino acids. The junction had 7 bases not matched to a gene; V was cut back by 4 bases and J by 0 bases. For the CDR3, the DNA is TGTGCCAGCAGTTCTCTAGCGGGAGGGCCGGGCTCCTACAATGAGCAGTTCTTC. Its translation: CASSSLAGGPGSYNEQFF. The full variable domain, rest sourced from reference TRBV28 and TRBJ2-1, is DVKVTQSSRYLVKRTGEKVFLECVQDMDHENMFWYRQDPGLGLRLIYFSYDVKMKEKGDIPEGYSVSREKKERFSLILESASTNQTSMYLCASSSLAGGPGSYNEQFFGPGTRLTVL.

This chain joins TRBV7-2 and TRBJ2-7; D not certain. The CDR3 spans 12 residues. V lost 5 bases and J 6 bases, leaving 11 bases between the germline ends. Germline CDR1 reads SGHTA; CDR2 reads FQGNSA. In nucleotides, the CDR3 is TGTGCCAGCAGCCCCAGAAAGTCCGAGCAGTACTTC. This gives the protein CASSPRKSEQYF.

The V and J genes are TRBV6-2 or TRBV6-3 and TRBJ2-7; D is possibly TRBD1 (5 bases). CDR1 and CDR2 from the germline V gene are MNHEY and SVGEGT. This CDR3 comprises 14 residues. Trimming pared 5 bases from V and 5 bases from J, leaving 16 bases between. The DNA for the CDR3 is TGTGCCAGCAGTCCGATACAGGTATCCGACGAGCAGTACTTC. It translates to CASSPIQVSDEQYF.

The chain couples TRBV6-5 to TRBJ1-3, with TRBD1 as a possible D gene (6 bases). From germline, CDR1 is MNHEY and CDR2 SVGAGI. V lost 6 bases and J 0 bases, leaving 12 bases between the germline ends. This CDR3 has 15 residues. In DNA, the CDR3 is TGTGCCAGCAGCCGTGACAGGTACTCTGGAAACACCATATATTTT. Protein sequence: CASSRDRYSGNTIYF.

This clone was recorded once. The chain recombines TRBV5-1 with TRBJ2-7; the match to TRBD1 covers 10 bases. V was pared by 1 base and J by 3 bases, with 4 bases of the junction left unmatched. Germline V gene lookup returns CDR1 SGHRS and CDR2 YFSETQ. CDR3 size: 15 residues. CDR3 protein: CASSLPGQGRYEQYF. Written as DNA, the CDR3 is TGCGCCAGCAGCTTGCCGGGACAGGGGCGCTACGAGCAGTACTTC.

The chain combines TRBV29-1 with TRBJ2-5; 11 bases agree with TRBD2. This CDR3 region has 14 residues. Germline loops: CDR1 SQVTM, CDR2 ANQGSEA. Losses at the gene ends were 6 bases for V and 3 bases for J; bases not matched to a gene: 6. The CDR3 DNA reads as TGCAGCGTGGGAGGGACTAGCGGAAAAGAGACCCAGTACTTC. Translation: CSVGGTSGKETQYF.

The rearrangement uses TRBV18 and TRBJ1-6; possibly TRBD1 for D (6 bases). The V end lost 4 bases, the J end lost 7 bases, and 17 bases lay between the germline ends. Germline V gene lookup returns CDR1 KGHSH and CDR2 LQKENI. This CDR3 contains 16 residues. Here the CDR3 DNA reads TGTGCCAGCTCACTTGATAGACAGGCAAAGAATTCACCCCTCCACTTT. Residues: CASSLDRQAKNSPLHF.

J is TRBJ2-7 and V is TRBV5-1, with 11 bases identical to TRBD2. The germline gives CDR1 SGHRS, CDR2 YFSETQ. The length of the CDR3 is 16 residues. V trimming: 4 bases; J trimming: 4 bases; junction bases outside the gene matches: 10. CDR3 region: CASSVTSGVLQYEQYF. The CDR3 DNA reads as TGCGCCAGCAGCGTGACTAGCGGGGTACTTCAGTACGAGCAGTACTTC.

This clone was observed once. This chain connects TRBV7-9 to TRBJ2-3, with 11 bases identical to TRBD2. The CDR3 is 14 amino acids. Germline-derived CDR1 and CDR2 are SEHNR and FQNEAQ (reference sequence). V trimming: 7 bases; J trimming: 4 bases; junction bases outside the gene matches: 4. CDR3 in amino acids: CASKEGLAADTQYF. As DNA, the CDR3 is TGTGCCAGCAAGGAGGGACTAGCGGCAGATACGCAGTATTTT.

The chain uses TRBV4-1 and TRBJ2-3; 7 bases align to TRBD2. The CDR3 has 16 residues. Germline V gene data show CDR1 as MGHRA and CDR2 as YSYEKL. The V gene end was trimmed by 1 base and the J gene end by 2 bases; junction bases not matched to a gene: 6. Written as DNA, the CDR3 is TGCGCCAGCAGCCAAGCATCCGGACTAGACACAGATACGCAGTATTTT. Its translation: CASSQASGLDTDTQYF.

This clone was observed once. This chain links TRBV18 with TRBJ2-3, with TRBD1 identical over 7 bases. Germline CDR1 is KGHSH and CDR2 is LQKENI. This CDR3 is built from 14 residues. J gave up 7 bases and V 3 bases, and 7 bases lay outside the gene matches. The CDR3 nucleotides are TGTGCCAGCTCACCCGGGACAGAAGATAATACGCAGTATTTT. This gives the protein CASSPGTEDNTQYF.

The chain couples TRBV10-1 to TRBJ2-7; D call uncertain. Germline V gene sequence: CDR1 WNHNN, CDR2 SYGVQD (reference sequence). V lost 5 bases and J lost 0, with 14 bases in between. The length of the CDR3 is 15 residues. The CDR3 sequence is CASSPLDGSSYEQYF. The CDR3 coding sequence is TGCGCCAGCAGTCCCCTAGACGGAAGCTCCTACGAGCAGTACTTC.

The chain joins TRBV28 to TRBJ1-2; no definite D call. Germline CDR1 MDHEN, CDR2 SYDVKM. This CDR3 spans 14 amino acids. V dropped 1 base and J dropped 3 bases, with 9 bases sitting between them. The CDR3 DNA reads TGTGCCAGCAGTTTATTGCAGGTAGACTATGGCTACACCTTC. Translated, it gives CASSLLQVDYGYTF.

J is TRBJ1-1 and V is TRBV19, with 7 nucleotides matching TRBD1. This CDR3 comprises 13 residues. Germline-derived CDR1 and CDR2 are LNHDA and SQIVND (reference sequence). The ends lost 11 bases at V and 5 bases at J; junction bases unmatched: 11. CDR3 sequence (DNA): TGTGCCTCACAAGAGGGGGCGGCGACTGAAGCTTTCTTT. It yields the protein CASQEGAATEAFF.

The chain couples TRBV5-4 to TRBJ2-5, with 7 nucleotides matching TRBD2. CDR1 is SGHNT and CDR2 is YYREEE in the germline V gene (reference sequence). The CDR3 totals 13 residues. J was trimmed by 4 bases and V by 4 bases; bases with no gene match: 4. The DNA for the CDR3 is TGTGCCAGCAGCGACCCTAGCGGAGAGACCCAGTACTTC. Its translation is CASSDPSGETQYF.

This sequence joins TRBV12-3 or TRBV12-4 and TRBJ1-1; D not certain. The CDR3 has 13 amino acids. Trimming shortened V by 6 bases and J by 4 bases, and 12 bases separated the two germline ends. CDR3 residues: CASSLKESTEAFF. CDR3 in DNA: TGTGCCAGCAGCCTAAAAGAAAGCACTGAAGCTTTCTTT.

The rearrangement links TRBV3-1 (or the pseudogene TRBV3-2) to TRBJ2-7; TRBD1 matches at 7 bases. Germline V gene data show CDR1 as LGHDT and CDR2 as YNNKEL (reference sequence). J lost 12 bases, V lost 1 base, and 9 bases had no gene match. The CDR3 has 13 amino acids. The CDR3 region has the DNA TGTGCCAGCAGCCAAGCCGGGACAGCTAAAGGGTACTTC. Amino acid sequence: CASSQAGTAKGYF.

The CDR3 bases are TGTGCCAGCAGCTTCGTTAAAACAGGGTCATCCTACGAGCAGTACTTC. Its translation: CASSFVKTGSSYEQYF. The chain links TRBV5-8 to TRBJ2-7; possibly TRBD1 for D (6 bases). Trimming removed 2 bases from V and 1 base from J, with 16 bases in between. CDR3 size: 16 residues. Germline V gene sequence: CDR1 SGHTS, CDR2 YDEGEE.

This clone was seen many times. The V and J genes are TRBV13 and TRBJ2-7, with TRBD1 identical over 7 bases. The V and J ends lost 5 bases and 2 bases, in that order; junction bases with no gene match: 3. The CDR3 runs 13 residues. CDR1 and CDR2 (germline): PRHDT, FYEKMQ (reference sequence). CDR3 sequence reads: CASSVGTAYEQYF. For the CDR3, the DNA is TGTGCCAGCAGCGTGGGGACAGCCTACGAGCAGTACTTC.

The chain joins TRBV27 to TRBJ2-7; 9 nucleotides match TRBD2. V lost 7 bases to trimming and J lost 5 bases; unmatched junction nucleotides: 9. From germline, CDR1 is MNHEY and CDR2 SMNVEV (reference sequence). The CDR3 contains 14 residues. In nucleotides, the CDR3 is TGTGCCAGCACCCAAGCGGGAGGTAAGGACGAGCAGTACTTC. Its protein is CASTQAGGKDEQYF.

CDR3 loop: CASSPTQGSGEARAGELFF. The CDR3 nucleotides are TGTGCCAGCAGCCCCACCCAAGGCAGCGGGGAAGCCCGCGCCGGGGAGCTGTTTTTT. This chain connects TRBV7-9 to TRBJ2-2; 7 nucleotides line up with TRBD2. The CDR3 length is 19 residues. The germline V gene encodes CDR1 SEHNR and CDR2 FQNEAQ (reference sequence). V was pared by 5 bases and J by 6 bases, with 21 bases of the junction left unmatched.

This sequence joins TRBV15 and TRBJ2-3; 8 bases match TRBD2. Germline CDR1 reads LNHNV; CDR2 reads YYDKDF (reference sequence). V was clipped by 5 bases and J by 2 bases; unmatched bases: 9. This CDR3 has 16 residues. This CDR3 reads CATSSSGSTSTDTQYF. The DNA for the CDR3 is TGTGCCACCAGCTCGAGCGGGAGCACGTCCACAGATACGCAGTATTTT.

The CDR3 sequence: CAISRGQPRSYNEQFF. The DNA of the CDR3 is TGTGCCATCAGTAGAGGACAGCCTCGATCCTACAATGAGCAGTTCTTC. The gene calls are TRBV10-3 and TRBJ2-1, with a tentative D call TRBD1 (6 bases). This CDR3 is 16 amino acids long. Germline CDR1 and CDR2: ENHRY and SYGVKD. V gave up 5 bases and J gave up 1 base, with 15 bases separating them.